This T cell receptor (beta chain) was documented in a study of T cells in localized non-small cell lung cancer. Study-wide results and limits: Sequencing covered just one tumor region, so heterogeneity cannot be ruled out. Median detection of top 100 tumor clones in adjacent lung was around 57 clones. Tumor trailed uninvolved adjacent lung in T cell clonality, which peaked there. A denser population of T cells in blood accompanied longer overall survival.

This CDR3 contains 15 residues. V was shortened by 0 bases and J by 0 bases, with 9 bases between the two germline ends. CDR1 WSHSY and CDR2 SAAADI come from the germline V gene. Produced via immunoSEQ multiplex PCR; TCRdb's table is partial and in-frame only. Of roughly 35,000 clones in the sample, roughly 89% were seen once. In regard to this clone: Its specificity is unknown.

This specimen consisted of peripheral blood, obtained before any cancer treatment. The V call is TRBV10-2, the J call TRBJ2-7, with a tentative D call TRBD2 (5 bases). The origin of this receptor is a woman aged 35 to 69 with stage I lung adenocarcinoma. The CDR3 nucleotides read TGCGCCAGCAGTGAGTCGAATCGGGGCTCCTACGAGCAGTACTTC. This gives the protein CASSESNRGSYEQYF.